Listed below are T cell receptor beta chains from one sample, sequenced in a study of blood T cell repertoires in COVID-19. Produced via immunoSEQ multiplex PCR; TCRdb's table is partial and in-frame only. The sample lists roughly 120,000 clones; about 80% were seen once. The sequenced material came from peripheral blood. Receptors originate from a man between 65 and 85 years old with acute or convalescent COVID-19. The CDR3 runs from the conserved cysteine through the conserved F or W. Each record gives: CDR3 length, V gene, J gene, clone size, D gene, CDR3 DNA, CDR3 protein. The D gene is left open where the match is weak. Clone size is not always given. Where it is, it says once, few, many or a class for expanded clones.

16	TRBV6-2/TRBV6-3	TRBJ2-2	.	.	TGTGCCAGCAGTTTCCCCGGCGGGCTGAACACCGGGGAGCTGTTTTTT	CASSFPGGLNTGELFF
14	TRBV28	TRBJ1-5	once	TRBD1	TGTGCCAGCAGGCTGACAGGGACGAATCAGCCCCAGCATTTT	CASRLTGTNQPQHF
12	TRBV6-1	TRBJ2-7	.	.	TGTGCCAGCAGCCCGGGGGATCGCGAGCAGTACTTC	CASSPGDREQYF
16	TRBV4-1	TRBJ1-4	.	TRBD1	TGCGCCAGCAGCCAAGACCGACAGGGGCGAAATGAAAAACTGTTTTTT	CASSQDRQGRNEKLFF
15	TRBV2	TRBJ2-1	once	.	TGTGCCAGCAGTGAATGGCAGGGGTCCTACAATGAGCAGTTCTTC	CASSEWQGSYNEQFF
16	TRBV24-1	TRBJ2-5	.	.	TGTGCCACCAGTGACCCCCGAGCGGAGCACCAGGTGACCCAGTACTTC	CATSDPRAEHQVTQYF
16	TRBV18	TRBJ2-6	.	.	TGTGCCAGCTCACCGACGAGGGACTCTGGGGCCAACGTCCTGACTTTC	CASSPTRDSGANVLTF
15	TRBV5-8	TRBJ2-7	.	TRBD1	TGTGCCAGCACGGGGGCAGGGGGCACACCCTACGAGCAGTACTTC	CASTGAGGTPYEQYF
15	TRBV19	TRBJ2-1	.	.	TGTGCCAGTAGTATACGTATCCGGGGCTACAATGAGCAGTTCTTC	CASSIRIRGYNEQFF
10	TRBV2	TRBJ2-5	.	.	TGTGCCAGCGGGAGGGAGACCCAGTACTTC	CASGRETQYF
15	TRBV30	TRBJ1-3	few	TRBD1	TGTGCCTGGAGTGTATGGCAGGGGGTCGGAAACACCATATATTTT	CAWSVWQGVGNTIYF
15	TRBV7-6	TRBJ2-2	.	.	TGTGCCAGCAGCTTAGCGCAGGGGACCACCGGGGAGCTGTTTTTT	CASSLAQGTTGELFF
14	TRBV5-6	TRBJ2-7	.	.	TGTGCCAGCAGCTTGGCCTCCGTACCGCGCGAGCAGTACTTC	CASSLASVPREQYF
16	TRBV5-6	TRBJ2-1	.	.	TGTGCCAGCAGCTTGGCTGCGGGGTCCAACTACAATGAGCAGTTCTTC	CASSLAAGSNYNEQFF
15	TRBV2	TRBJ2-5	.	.	TGTGCCAGCAGGGTCCTAAGGGGCTTCCAAGAGACCCAGTACTTC	CASRVLRGFQETQYF
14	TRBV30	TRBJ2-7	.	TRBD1	TGTGCCTGGAGTCCCGGGACAGGGAATCACGAGCAGTACTTC	CAWSPGTGNHEQYF
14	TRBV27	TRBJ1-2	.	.	TGTGCCAGCAGTTGGAGGCAGGGGAACTATGGCTACACCTTC	CASSWRQGNYGYTF
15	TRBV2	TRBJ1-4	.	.	TGTGCCAGCAGCCCGAGGCTATCAACTAATGAAAAACTGTTTTTT	CASSPRLSTNEKLFF
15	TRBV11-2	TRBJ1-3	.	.	TGTGCCAGCAGCTTAGAGAGTCCCTCTGGAAACACCATATATTTT	CASSLESPSGNTIYF
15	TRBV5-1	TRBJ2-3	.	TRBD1	TGCGCCAGCAGCCTAGGGGGACAGGGCACAGATACGCAGTATTTT	CASSLGGQGTDTQYF
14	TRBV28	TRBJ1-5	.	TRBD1	TGTGCCAGCAGGACGGACAGGGGGCCTCAGCCCCAGCATTTT	CASRTDRGPQPQHF
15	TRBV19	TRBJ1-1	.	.	TGTGCCAGTAGTATTGTGGCGGGGATGAACACTGAAGCTTTCTTT	CASSIVAGMNTEAFF
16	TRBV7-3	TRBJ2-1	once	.	TGTGCCAGCAGCGTACAGGGCCAGAGCTCCTACAATGAGCAGTTCTTC	CASSVQGQSSYNEQFF
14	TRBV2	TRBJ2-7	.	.	TGTGCCAGCATATTAACTCAGACAAGCTACGAGCAGTACTTC	CASILTQTSYEQYF
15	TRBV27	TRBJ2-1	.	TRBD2	TGTGCCAGCAGTTTTTCCTCATTAGCGGGCAATGAGCAGTTCTTC	CASSFSSLAGNEQFF
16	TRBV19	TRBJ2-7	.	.	TGTGCCAGTAGTTCCCGGACTACCAAGAACATGATCGAGCAGTACTTC	CASSSRTTKNMIEQYF
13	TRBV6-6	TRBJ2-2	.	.	TGTGCCAGCACTCTAGTGAACACCGGGGAGCTGTTTTTT	CASTLVNTGELFF
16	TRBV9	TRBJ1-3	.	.	TGTGCCAGCAGCGTAGCCGGGGTAATCGCTGGAAACACCATATATTTT	CASSVAGVIAGNTIYF
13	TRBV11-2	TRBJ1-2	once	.	TGTGCCAGCACCACCAGCGGGGTTAGCGGCTACACCTTC	CASTTSGVSGYTF
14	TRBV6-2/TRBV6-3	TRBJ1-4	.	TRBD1	TGTGCCAGCAGTAACGACAGGGAGAATGAAAAACTGTTTTTT	CASSNDRENEKLFF
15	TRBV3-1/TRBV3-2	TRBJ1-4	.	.	TGTGCCAGCAGCCCCTCAGGCAGGGTAGCTGAAAAACTGTTTTTT	CASSPSGRVAEKLFF
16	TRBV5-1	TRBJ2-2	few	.	TGCGCCAGCAGCTTGTTCGACACTTCGAACACCGGGGAGCTGTTTTTT	CASSLFDTSNTGELFF
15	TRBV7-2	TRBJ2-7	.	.	TGTGCCAGCAGCCCAGCCGGGTCCCGAGCCGACGAGCAGTACTTC	CASSPAGSRADEQYF
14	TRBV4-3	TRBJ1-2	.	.	TGCGCCAGCAGCCGTTCCTACAGGGAGGGCGGCTACACCTTC	CASSRSYREGGYTF
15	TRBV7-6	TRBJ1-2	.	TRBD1	TGTGCCAGCAGCCCGGGACAGGGGGTATACTATGGCTACACCTTC	CASSPGQGVYYGYTF
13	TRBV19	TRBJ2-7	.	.	TGTGCCAGTAGAGGAACAGTCTCCTACGAGCAGTACTTC	CASRGTVSYEQYF
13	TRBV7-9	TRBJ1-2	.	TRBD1	TGTGCCAGCAGCTTAGGACAGGGCGATGGCTACACCTTC	CASSLGQGDGYTF
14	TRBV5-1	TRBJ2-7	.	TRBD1	TGCGCCAGCAGCTTGGTACAGGGGGCTGGTGAGCAGTACTTC	CASSLVQGAGEQYF
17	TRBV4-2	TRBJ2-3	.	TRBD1	TGTGCCAGCAGCCAAGATCCGGCAGGGGGAGGCACAGATACGCAGTATTTT	CASSQDPAGGGTDTQYF
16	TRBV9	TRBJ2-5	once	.	TGTGCCAGCAGCGTAGGGAACAGGGGGGGTCAAGAGACCCAGTACTTC	CASSVGNRGGQETQYF
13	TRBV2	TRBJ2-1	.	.	TGTGCCAGCAGTGAAGGGGGGGGGCTAGTCCCGTTCTTC	CASSEGGGLVPFF
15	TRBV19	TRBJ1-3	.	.	TGTGCCAGTACCCTTAATGCAGACTCTGGAAACACCATATATTTT	CASTLNADSGNTIYF
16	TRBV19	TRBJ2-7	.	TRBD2	TGTGCCAGTAGTATAAAGGCGGGGGTGAGCTCCTACGAGCAGTACTTC	CASSIKAGVSSYEQYF
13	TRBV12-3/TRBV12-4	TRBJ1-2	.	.	TGTGCCAGCAGTTTAAACCCAGAAGTCTCTTACACCTTC	CASSLNPEVSYTF
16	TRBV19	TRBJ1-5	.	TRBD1	TGTGCCAGTCGGACCGGGACAGCAACTAGCAATCAGCCCCAGCATTTT	CASRTGTATSNQPQHF
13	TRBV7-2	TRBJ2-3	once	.	TGTGCCAGCACCCCCCAGCGAACAGATACGCAGTATTTT	CASTPQRTDTQYF
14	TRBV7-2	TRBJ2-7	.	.	TGTGCCAGCAGCTTACAGCCAGGGATATACGAGCAGTACTTC	CASSLQPGIYEQYF